Each of the 18 T cell receptor beta chains below was sequenced from the same sample in a study of cytomegalovirus exposure and HLA in healthy donors. This PCR relied on a set of 60 Vbeta primers and 13 Jbeta primers. Repertoires were generated with immunoSEQ multiplex PCR, while TCRdb's copy carries only in-frame clones and drops some. The sample lists around 170,000 clones, 60% to 85% occurring once. Sequenced input: PBMCs. These receptors were obtained from a woman aged 40 to 50 in good health and CMV-seropositive.

Notes on this clone: At one of its ends the junction is not consistent with the germline gene, which may arise from a read error. The sample contains more than one DNA sequence encoding this CDR3. V and J are TRBV5-1 and TRBJ2-2, with 10 bases matching TRBD1. There are 16 residues in the CDR3. Germline V gives CDR1 SGHRS, CDR2 YFSETQ. CDR3 in amino acids: CASSLVDRGNTGELFF. DNA for the CDR3: TGCGCCAGCAGCTTGGTGGACAGGGGGAACACCGGAGAGCTGTTTTTT.

This chain uses TRBV30 with TRBJ1-3; no clear D gene. Per germline, CDR1 GTSNPN and CDR2 SVGIG (reference sequence). This CDR3 is 15 amino acids long. The V end was cut by 0 bases, the J end by 0 bases, with 9 bases between. The CDR3 loop is CAWSVFGYSGNTIYF. The CDR3 DNA sequence: TGTGCCTGGAGTGTATTCGGTTACTCTGGAAACACCATATATTTT.

The chain employs TRBV10-1 and TRBJ1-1; D might be TRBD1 (6 bases). CDR3 length: 16 amino acids. Trimming pared 6 bases from V and 2 bases from J, leaving 19 bases between. The germline gives CDR1 WNHNN, CDR2 SYGVQD (reference sequence). CDR3 loop: CASRAGCGTQNTEAFF. The CDR3 nucleotides read TGCGCCAGCAGAGCCGGGTGTGGGACACAAAACACTGAAGCTTTCTTT.

A note on this clone: One end of the junction fails to match germline, which may point to a read error. This chain links TRBV10-3 with TRBJ1-6, with TRBD1 as a possible D gene (5 bases). CDR1 ENHRY and CDR2 SYGVKD come from the germline V gene. This CDR3 has 15 residues. CDR3 DNA: TGTGCCAGCAGTTACTCGAGCGACAGTGGTTCACCCCTCCACTTT. Translated, it gives CASSYSSDSGSPLHF.

In DNA form, the CDR3 reads TGTGCCAGCAGGCAGGGGCTGGGGGACTATGGCTACACCTTC. It specifies CASRQGLGDYGYTF. The chain carries TRBV6-1 and TRBJ1-2; TRBD1 might be the D (6 bases). V was cut by 6 bases and J by 3 bases, with 14 bases left in between. CDR1 and CDR2 from the germline V gene are MNHNS and SASEGT. This CDR3 is built from 14 residues.

The chain has TRBV2 and TRBJ2-2; perhaps TRBD2 as D (5 bases). This CDR3 is 15 amino acids long. Between the trimmed V and J ends, which lost 6 bases and 1 base, there was a span of 12 bases. Germline assignment: CDR1 SNHLY and CDR2 FYNNEI. CDR3 loop: CASRTVSGNTGELFF. CDR3 nucleotide sequence: TGTGCCAGCAGGACGGTCAGCGGGAACACCGGGGAGCTGTTTTTT.

This sequence joins TRBV6-5 and TRBJ1-1; D uncertain. Trimming stripped 0 bases from V and 1 base from J, with 3 bases between. The CDR3 covers 13 residues. Germline CDR1 is MNHEY and CDR2 is SVGAGI. The CDR3 region is CASSYSANTEAFF. The CDR3 DNA reads as TGTGCCAGCAGTTACTCGGCGAACACTGAAGCTTTCTTT.

This sequence joins TRBV30 and TRBJ2-5; D possibly corresponds to TRBD1 (7 bases). The tail of the sequence fits TRBJ2-7 better, so the J call may be wrong. The CDR3 runs 15 residues. In germline, CDR1 is GTSNPN, CDR2 SVGIG (reference sequence). DNA of the CDR3: TGTGCCTGGAGTACCGGCGGGACAGCGTCCTACGAGCAGTACTTC. The encoded protein is CAWSTGGTASYEQYF.

The CDR3 spells CASSQEGTVGNQPQHF. CDR3 nucleotides: TGTGCCAGCAGCCAAGAAGGTACAGTAGGCAATCAGCCCCAGCATTTT. V is TRBV4-2 and J is TRBJ1-5; the D is unclear. The V gene's germline CDR1 is LGHNA and CDR2 YNFKEQ. Trimming removed 0 bases from V and 2 bases from J, with 11 bases in between. The CDR3 totals 16 residues.

J is TRBJ2-7 and V is TRBV11-2; D gene ambiguous. This CDR3 spans 12 amino acids. Germline V lookup: CDR1 SGHAT, CDR2 FQNNGV. V shed 6 bases and J shed 4 bases, with 10 bases lying between them. CDR3 loop: CASSSTQYEQYF. The CDR3 coding sequence is TGTGCCAGCAGTTCGACACAGTACGAGCAGTACTTC.

The rearrangement uses TRBV10-3 and TRBJ2-5; 7 nucleotides align to TRBD2. This CDR3 is 15 amino acids long. Trimming cost V 2 bases and J 0 bases; bases outside gene matches: 3. CDR1 and CDR2 (germline): ENHRY, SYGVKD. CDR3 bases: TGTGCCATCAGTGAGGGGGGACTAAACCAAGAGACCCAGTACTTC. Its translation: CAISEGGLNQETQYF.

This clone was seen at least ten times. The genes are TRBV7-9 and TRBJ1-3; a weak D match, TRBD1 (5 bases). V was shortened by 2 bases and J by 2 bases, with 10 bases between the two germline ends. The CDR3 extends over 15 amino acids. Looked up from germline, CDR1 is SEHNR and CDR2 is FQNEAQ (reference sequence). The CDR3 sequence is CASSLSAGPGNTIYF. The CDR3 nucleotides are TGTGCCAGCAGCTTAAGCGCGGGACCTGGAAACACCATATATTTT.

The rearrangement links TRBV7-3 to TRBJ2-3; 9 nucleotides match TRBD2. The ends lost 5 bases at V and 2 bases at J; junction bases unmatched: 5. The CDR3 loop spans 15 amino acids. Looked up from germline, CDR1 is SGHTA and CDR2 is FQGTGA. This CDR3 reads CASSPIAGDTDTQYF. The CDR3 coding sequence is TGTGCCAGCAGCCCGATAGCGGGGGACACAGATACGCAGTATTTT.

This clone was detected once. The V gene is TRBV7-2, the J gene TRBJ2-2; TRBD2 is a possible D gene (6 bases). Trimming shortened V by 5 bases and J by 7 bases, and 11 bases separated the two germline ends. CDR3 length: 13 residues. Germline V gene sequence: CDR1 SGHTA, CDR2 FQGNSA. Here the CDR3 reads CASSTSGSGELFF. The DNA of the CDR3 is TGTGCCAGCAGCACATCCGGGAGCGGGGAGCTGTTTTTT. Full variable domain (remainder filled in from reference TRBV7-2 and TRBJ2-2): GAGVSQSPSNKVTEKGKDVELRCDPISGHTALYWYRQSLGQGLEFLIYFQGNSAPDKSGLPSDRFSAERTGGSVSTLTIQRTQQEDSAVYLCASSTSGSGELFFGEGSRLTVL.

This sequence joins TRBV2 and TRBJ2-7, with TRBD1 matching over 7 bases. V trimming: 6 bases; J trimming: 3 bases; junction bases outside the gene matches: 8. The length of the CDR3 is 14 residues. CDR1 is SNHLY, CDR2 FYNNEI, per germline. The CDR3 DNA sequence: TGTGCCAGCAGAACAGGGGTCCGGGGCTACGAGCAGTACTTC. Residues: CASRTGVRGYEQYF. Complete variable domain (other parts from reference TRBV2 and TRBJ2-7): EPEVTQTPSHQVTQMGQEVILRCVPISNHLYFYWYRQILGQKVEFLVSFYNNEISEKSEIFDDQFSVERPDGSNFTLKIRSTKLEDSAMYFCASRTGVRGYEQYFGPGTRLTVT.

The chain uses TRBV2 and TRBJ1-2; TRBD1 agrees at 7 bases. The germline gives CDR1 SNHLY, CDR2 FYNNEI. With 7 bases clipped from V and 1 base from J, the junction kept 12 bases outside the gene matches. The CDR3 sequence is 16 residues long. The CDR3 loop reads CASIGRRGNYNYGYTF. The CDR3 nucleotides read TGTGCCAGCATAGGTCGCAGGGGGAACTATAACTATGGCTACACCTTC. The full variable domain, in which reference TRBV2 and TRBJ1-2 provide the parts outside the CDR3, is EPEVTQTPSHQVTQMGQEVILRCVPISNHLYFYWYRQILGQKVEFLVSFYNNEISEKSEIFDDQFSVERPDGSNFTLKIRSTKLEDSAMYFCASIGRRGNYNYGYTFGSGTRLTVV.

The rearrangement links TRBV28 to TRBJ1-2; 9 nucleotides align to TRBD1. The CDR3 contains 13 residues. With 5 bases clipped from V and 7 bases from J, the junction kept 5 bases outside the gene matches. Germline V gene sequence: CDR1 MDHEN, CDR2 SYDVKM. This chain's CDR3 is CASSLRDRVGYTF. CDR3 nucleotides: TGTGCCAGCAGTCTACGGGACAGGGTTGGCTACACCTTC.

This chain connects TRBV30 to TRBJ1-6; D perhaps matches TRBD1 (5 bases). In germline, CDR1 is GTSNPN, CDR2 SVGIG (reference sequence). Trimming took off 7 bases at V and 7 bases at J, with 20 bases between the two ends. The CDR3 covers 15 residues. The CDR3 DNA reads TGTGCCTCTAGGAAGACAGCAACCTTGAATTCACCCCTCCACTTT. This sequence encodes CASRKTATLNSPLHF.